Below, 16 T cell receptor beta chains from the same sample are listed, as sequenced in a study of cytomegalovirus exposure and HLA in healthy donors. The study ran its PCR with 60 Vbeta and 13 Jbeta primers. TCRdb's table, derived via immunoSEQ multiplex PCR, lists solely in-frame clones and lacks some. Of about 140,000 clones in the sample, 77% were seen once. Sequenced: PBMCs. The receptors were gathered from a male donor in good health and CMV-seronegative.

This clone has only a few counts. The V and J genes are TRBV7-9 and TRBJ2-2; 8 bases fit TRBD1. This CDR3 region has 14 residues. V lost 3 bases and J lost 6; bases outside the gene matches: 3. From germline, CDR1 is SEHNR and CDR2 FQNEAQ (reference sequence). CDR3 nucleotides: TGTGCCAGCAGCTTCACGACAGGGGCCGGGGAGCTGTTTTTT. Translated: CASSFTTGAGELFF. Drawing the rest from reference TRBV7-9 and TRBJ2-2, the complete variable domain is DTGVSQNPRHKITKRGQNVTFRCDPISEHNRLYWYRQTLGQGPEFLTYFQNEAQLEKSRLLSDRFSAERPKGSFSTLEIQRTEQGDSAMYLCASSFTTGAGELFFGEGSRLTVL.

There are a few counts of this clone. The genes are TRBV18 and TRBJ2-1, with D maybe TRBD1 (6 bases). The CDR3 is 14 residues long. CDR1 and CDR2 from the germline V gene are KGHSH and LQKENI. V lost 6 bases, J lost 8 bases, and 17 bases lay in between. CDR3 DNA: TGTGCCAGCTCCGCCGCCGGGGACAAACATGAGCAGTTCTTC. Translated, it gives CASSAAGDKHEQFF.

In regard to this clone: Other DNA variants within this sample encode the same CDR3. This rearrangement joins TRBV7-3 to TRBJ2-3; possibly TRBD2 for D (5 bases). V lost 0 bases, J lost 1 base, and 5 bases lay in between. Germline V lookup: CDR1 SGHTA, CDR2 FQGTGA. This CDR3 has 14 residues. The CDR3 loop reads CASSLTGGTDTQYF. Here the CDR3 DNA reads TGTGCCAGCAGCTTAACGGGAGGCACAGATACGCAGTATTTT.

The chain recombines TRBV2 with TRBJ2-5; 11 bases are a match to TRBD1. The J call is doubtful: the DNA matches TRBJ2-7 better. Germline V gives CDR1 SNHLY, CDR2 FYNNEI. The CDR3 spans 15 residues. The CDR3 reads CASSKRTGGGYEQYF. CDR3 bases: TGTGCCAGCAGTAAAAGGACAGGGGGCGGGTACGAGCAGTACTTC.

The chain has TRBV11-3 and TRBJ2-2, with TRBD1 matching 7 bases. Germline trimming cut 1 base from V and 4 bases from J; bases unmatched to any gene: 6. This CDR3 has 16 amino acids. Germline CDR1 is SGHNT and CDR2 is YENEEA. The CDR3 region has the DNA TGTGCCAGCAGCTTAGCAACAGGGGTTATCACCGGGGAGCTGTTTTTT. It yields the protein CASSLATGVITGELFF.

The CDR3 is CASSADRGRDQPQHF. The DNA for the CDR3 is TGTGCCAGCAGCGCCGACAGGGGAAGGGATCAGCCCCAGCATTTT. The V call is TRBV11-2, the J call TRBJ1-5, with 8 positions matching TRBD1. The length of the CDR3 is 15 residues. Trimming took 5 bases from V and 5 from J; bases not matched to a gene: 8. The germline gives CDR1 SGHAT, CDR2 FQNNGV. The full variable domain, rest sourced from reference TRBV11-2 and TRBJ1-5, is EAGVAQSPRYKIIEKRQSVAFWCNPISGHATLYWYQQILGQGPKLLIQFQNNGVVDDSQLPKDRFSAERLKGVDSTLKIQPAKLEDSAVYLCASSADRGRDQPQHFGDGTRLSIL.

A note on this clone: One end of the junction does not line up with germline, which may come from a read error. The rearrangement uses TRBV7-7 and TRBJ1-3; tentatively, D is TRBD1 (6 bases). The CDR3 sequence is 16 residues long. The germline gives CDR1 SSHAT, CDR2 FNYEAQ (reference sequence). In DNA form, the CDR3 reads TGTGCTAGCAGCTCCACAGGGCCCACCTCTGGAAACACCATATATTTT. This encodes CASSSTGPTSGNTIYF.

The rearrangement uses TRBV6-1 and TRBJ2-7; D is undetermined. V was cut by 4 bases and J by 4 bases, with 8 bases left in between. Germline CDR1 is MNHNS and CDR2 is SASEGT. CDR3 length: 12 residues. The CDR3 DNA reads as TGTGCCAGCAGTGTATCAGGTTACGAGCAGTACTTC. Its protein product is CASSVSGYEQYF.

This clone was detected a few times. The chain is built from TRBV2 and TRBJ2-4; 8 nucleotides align to TRBD1. Germline loops: CDR1 SNHLY, CDR2 FYNNEI. V was pared by 3 bases and J by 2 bases, with 6 bases of the junction left unmatched. The CDR3 covers 16 residues. CDR3 region: CASSEQGARTKNIQYF. As DNA, the CDR3 is TGTGCCAGCAGTGAGCAGGGGGCTCGGACCAAAAACATTCAGTACTTC. The whole variable domain, filled in from reference TRBV2 and TRBJ2-4, reads EPEVTQTPSHQVTQMGQEVILRCVPISNHLYFYWYRQILGQKVEFLVSFYNNEISEKSEIFDDQFSVERPDGSNFTLKIRSTKLEDSAMYFCASSEQGARTKNIQYFGAGTRLSVL.

The V call is TRBV18, the J call TRBJ2-7, with 14 bases that match TRBD2. Germline V gene lookup returns CDR1 KGHSH and CDR2 LQKENI. CDR3 length: 16 amino acids. J lost 5 bases, V lost 4 bases, and 7 bases had no gene match. CDR3 nucleotide sequence: TGTGCCAGCTCACGAGCCGGGACTAGCGGGAGTAACGAGCAGTACTTC. It encodes CASSRAGTSGSNEQYF. Filled out from reference TRBV18 and TRBJ2-7, the complete variable domain reads NAGVMQNPRHLVRRRGQEARLRCSPMKGHSHVYWYRQLPEEGLKFMVYLQKENIIDESGMPKERFSAEFPKEGPSILRIQQVVRGDSAAYFCASSRAGTSGSNEQYFGPGTRLTVT.

The CDR3 region has the DNA TGCGCCAGCAGCCTAAGACAGGGGCTGAACGAGCAGTACTTC. The encoded protein is CASSLRQGLNEQYF. The chain joins TRBV5-1 to TRBJ2-7; 8 bases match TRBD1. From germline, CDR1 is SGHRS and CDR2 YFSETQ. This CDR3 has 14 residues. Trimming at V came to 4 bases and at J to 5 bases, leaving 8 bases not matched to a gene.

This chain uses TRBV6-5 with TRBJ2-7; possibly TRBD1 for D (6 bases). The germline V gene encodes CDR1 MNHEY and CDR2 SVGAGI. The CDR3 loop spans 12 amino acids. Trimming left V 5 bases short and J 5 bases short, with 10 bases between. The CDR3 here is CASSPRGNEQYF. CDR3 coding DNA: TGTGCCAGCAGTCCCAGGGGAAACGAGCAGTACTTC.

There are a few counts of this clone. CDR3 loop: CASSVRGTEYEKLFF. CDR3 nucleotides: TGTGCCAGCAGCGTAAGAGGGACAGAGTATGAAAAACTGTTTTTT. The genes are TRBV9 and TRBJ1-4; 7 bases are shared with TRBD1. This CDR3 is 15 amino acids long. The V segment lost 1 base and the J segment 6 bases; nucleotides outside the gene matches: 6. The V gene's germline CDR1 is SGDLS and CDR2 YYNGEE.

On this clone: The junction differs from germline at one of its ends, possibly a read error. V gene TRBV7-8 combines with J gene TRBJ2-6; 9 bases align to TRBD1. The CDR3 has 15 residues. From germline, CDR1 is SGHVS and CDR2 FQNEAQ. DNA for the CDR3: TGTGCCAGCAGCTTGCGACAGGGGGGGGCCAACGGCCTGACTTTC. The encoded protein is CASSLRQGGANGLTF. Based on the CDR3 plus reference TRBV7-8 and TRBJ2-6, the full variable domain is GAGVSQSPRYKVAKRGQDVALRCDPISGHVSLFWYQQALGQGPEFLTYFQNEAQLDKSGLPSDRFFAERPEGSVSTLKIQRTQQEDSAVYLCASSLRQGGANGLTFGAGSRLTVL.

This clone was recorded only once. The chain's CDR3 is CAGGDGTSGANEQFF. For the CDR3, the DNA is TGTGCCGGGGGGGACGGGACTAGCGGGGCGAATGAGCAGTTCTTC. V is TRBV2 and J is TRBJ2-1; the match to TRBD2 covers 13 bases. V dropped 11 bases and J dropped 7; count of bases not matched to a gene: 11. The CDR3 sequence is 15 residues long. The germline V gene encodes CDR1 SNHLY and CDR2 FYNNEI.

There are a few counts of this clone. The rearrangement joins TRBV28 to TRBJ2-3; D ambiguous. CDR1 is MDHEN, CDR2 SYDVKM, per germline. The CDR3 spans 13 residues. Trimming took off 4 bases at V and 2 bases at J, with 7 bases between the two ends. The CDR3 nucleotides are TGTGCCAGCAGTTGGCCTTCCACAGATACGCAGTATTTT. Protein product: CASSWPSTDTQYF.